This T cell receptor (beta chain) was profiled in a study of blood T cell repertoires in COVID-19. Overall study: Acute-phase and convalescent COVID-19 samples originated in the United States, Italy and Spain. Sources were T cells, B-cell-depleted T cells, or PBMCs; the material itself was cDNA or gDNA.

CDR1 is GTSNPN and CDR2 is SVGIG in the germline V gene (reference sequence). The CDR3 runs to 14 residues. V shed 3 bases, J shed 8 bases, and the junction held 9 bases outside the gene matches. Original methodology: By means of reference gene primer amplification, nucleated cell counts were estimated. Data came from immunoSEQ multiplex PCR; TCRdb stores just in-frame clones and leaves some out. V, J and clone size reflect that table, while D and trimming were determined from the DNA. The sample includes 150,000 to 200,000 clones, approximately 90% of them seen just once. It was during active infection that Seattle patients were enrolled and then longitudinally followed.

The chain is built from TRBV30 and TRBJ2-1, with TRBD2 identical over 8 bases. The source is a woman in her seventies with COVID-19, enrolled during active disease. The source material was peripheral blood. CDR3 bases: TGTGCCTGGAGCTTCAAAGCGGGAGACGATGAGCAGTTCTTC. This sequence encodes CAWSFKAGDDEQFF. The full variable domain, completed using reference TRBV30 and TRBJ2-1, is SQTIHQWPATLVQPVGSPLSLECTVEGTSNPNLYWYRQAAGRGLQLLFYSVGIGQISSEVPQNLSASRPQDRQFILSSKKLLLSDSGFYLCAWSFKAGDDEQFFGPGTRLTVL.